The rows below give T cell receptor beta chains drawn from one sample of a study of blood T cell repertoires in COVID-19. Sequencing was performed with immunoSEQ multiplex PCR; in TCRdb, only in-frame clones are kept and a portion is missing. Found here are 250,000 or so clones, around nine tenths of them singletons; the top ten hold approximately 10%. The sequencing sample was made of peripheral blood. Every receptor here comes from a man aged 40-55 years with active or convalescent COVID-19. Both conserved end residues are part of each CDR3. The order of the fields is CDR3 length, J gene, D gene, clone size, V gene, CDR3 protein, CDR3 DNA. A D gene is named only where the DNA matches it firmly. Part of the rows lack a size; the others show once, few, many or a class for expanded clones.

CDR3 length: 15
J gene: TRBJ2-4
D gene: TRBD1
clone size: NA
V gene: TRBV2
CDR3 protein: CASSVRDSLENIQYF
CDR3 DNA: TGTGCCAGCAGTGTCCGGGACAGCCTCGAAAACATTCAGTACTTC

CDR3 length: 15
J gene: TRBJ2-7
D gene: TRBD1
clone size: NA
V gene: TRBV7-3
CDR3 protein: CASSLLRGPSYEQYF
CDR3 DNA: TGTGCCAGCAGCTTACTCAGGGGGCCCTCCTACGAGCAGTACTTC

CDR3 length: 14
J gene: TRBJ2-3
D gene: NA
clone size: few
V gene: TRBV14
CDR3 protein: CASSPLVGADTQYF
CDR3 DNA: TGTGCCAGCAGCCCCCTGGTCGGGGCAGATACGCAGTATTTT

CDR3 length: 14
J gene: TRBJ2-5
D gene: NA
clone size: NA
V gene: TRBV9
CDR3 protein: CASSAGSRQETQYF
CDR3 DNA: TGTGCCAGCAGCGCCGGGAGCCGACAAGAGACCCAGTACTTC

CDR3 length: 13
J gene: TRBJ2-1
D gene: NA
clone size: once
V gene: TRBV7-3
CDR3 protein: CASSPEPRSEQFF
CDR3 DNA: TGTGCCAGCAGCCCCGAACCCCGGAGTGAGCAGTTCTTC

CDR3 length: 14
J gene: TRBJ1-1
D gene: NA
clone size: NA
V gene: TRBV5-1
CDR3 protein: CASSPQGMNTEAFF
CDR3 DNA: TGCGCCAGCAGCCCTCAGGGAATGAACACTGAAGCTTTCTTT

CDR3 length: 17
J gene: TRBJ1-2
D gene: NA
clone size: NA
V gene: TRBV18
CDR3 protein: CASSPPNSGERGYGYTF
CDR3 DNA: TGTGCCAGCTCACCACCGAACTCAGGGGAAAGGGGCTATGGCTACACCTTC

CDR3 length: 12
J gene: TRBJ2-7
D gene: TRBD1
clone size: NA
V gene: TRBV29-1
CDR3 protein: CSVDGQGYEQYF
CDR3 DNA: TGCAGCGTTGACGGACAGGGGTACGAGCAGTACTTC

CDR3 length: 14
J gene: TRBJ1-2
D gene: TRBD1
clone size: few
V gene: TRBV7-3
CDR3 protein: CASSLIGGPEGYTF
CDR3 DNA: TGTGCCAGCAGCTTAATAGGGGGCCCAGAGGGCTACACCTTC

CDR3 length: 14
J gene: TRBJ1-2
D gene: NA
clone size: NA
V gene: TRBV24-1
CDR3 protein: CATSDLRQEDGYTF
CDR3 DNA: TGTGCCACCAGTGATTTGCGCCAGGAGGATGGCTACACCTTC

CDR3 length: 16
J gene: TRBJ1-3
D gene: NA
clone size: NA
V gene: TRBV14
CDR3 protein: CASSQKYQGSGNTIYF
CDR3 DNA: TGTGCCAGCAGCCAAAAATATCAGGGGTCTGGAAACACCATATATTTT

CDR3 length: 15
J gene: TRBJ1-5
D gene: TRBD1
clone size: NA
V gene: TRBV6-5
CDR3 protein: CASSTRDRGVQPQHF
CDR3 DNA: TGTGCCAGCAGTACCCGGGACAGGGGGGTTCAGCCCCAGCATTTT

CDR3 length: 17
J gene: TRBJ2-5
D gene: TRBD2
clone size: NA
V gene: TRBV7-9
CDR3 protein: CASSLATSGGRKETQYF
CDR3 DNA: TGTGCCAGCAGCTTAGCGACTAGCGGGGGGCGAAAAGAGACCCAGTACTTC

CDR3 length: 15
J gene: TRBJ1-6
D gene: TRBD1
clone size: NA
V gene: TRBV27
CDR3 protein: CASSPRTGVNSPLHF
CDR3 DNA: TGTGCCAGCAGTCCCAGGACAGGGGTTAATTCACCCCTCCACTTT

CDR3 length: 15
J gene: TRBJ2-5
D gene: TRBD1
clone size: NA
V gene: TRBV2
CDR3 protein: CASRGGQGVGETQYF
CDR3 DNA: TGTGCCAGCAGAGGCGGACAGGGGGTCGGAGAGACCCAGTACTTC

CDR3 length: 16
J gene: TRBJ2-1
D gene: TRBD2
clone size: NA
V gene: TRBV9
CDR3 protein: CASSPRTSGSGNEQFF
CDR3 DNA: TGTGCCAGCAGCCCTCGGACTAGCGGGAGTGGCAATGAGCAGTTCTTC

CDR3 length: 14
J gene: TRBJ1-2
D gene: NA
clone size: NA
V gene: TRBV28
CDR3 protein: CASSLPGGGRGYTF
CDR3 DNA: TGTGCCAGCAGTTTACCCGGGGGGGGCAGAGGCTACACCTTC

CDR3 length: 13
J gene: TRBJ1-4
D gene: TRBD1
clone size: NA
V gene: TRBV29-1
CDR3 protein: CSVGHTGDEKLFF
CDR3 DNA: TGCAGCGTTGGGCATACAGGGGATGAAAAACTGTTTTTT

CDR3 length: 14
J gene: TRBJ2-1
D gene: TRBD2
clone size: NA
V gene: TRBV2
CDR3 protein: CASRGTSGMGEQFF
CDR3 DNA: TGTGCCAGCAGAGGGACTAGCGGGATGGGTGAGCAGTTCTTC

CDR3 length: 15
J gene: TRBJ2-1
D gene: NA
clone size: NA
V gene: TRBV29-1
CDR3 protein: CSVVPLATPYNEQFF
CDR3 DNA: TGCAGCGTTGTTCCCCTAGCCACTCCGTACAATGAGCAGTTCTTC

CDR3 length: 12
J gene: TRBJ2-3
D gene: NA
clone size: NA
V gene: TRBV4-2
CDR3 protein: CAAGGSTDTQYF
CDR3 DNA: TGTGCAGCGGGCGGTAGCACAGATACGCAGTATTTT

CDR3 length: 15
J gene: TRBJ1-4
D gene: TRBD1
clone size: few
V gene: TRBV6-5
CDR3 protein: CASRSTGAFREKLFF
CDR3 DNA: TGTGCCAGCAGGTCTACAGGGGCCTTTCGTGAAAAACTGTTTTTT

CDR3 length: 15
J gene: TRBJ1-1
D gene: NA
clone size: few
V gene: TRBV7-9
CDR3 protein: CASSLGPGVGTEAFF
CDR3 DNA: TGTGCCAGCAGCTTAGGCCCGGGGGTAGGCACTGAAGCTTTCTTT